The sequence of this TCR beta chain was determined in a study of cytomegalovirus exposure and HLA in healthy donors. This CDR3 spans 15 amino acids. In germline, CDR1 is MNHNY, CDR2 SVGAGI (reference sequence). Study-wide findings and caveats: Reports described diagnosis of cytomegalovirus status by the classifier as highly specific and sensitive. Confirmation in vitro established that three CMV-associated chains were specific for CMV antigens.

As regards this clone: The antigen is not known.

Amplification used 60 Vbeta primers and 13 Jbeta primers. Data came from immunoSEQ multiplex PCR; TCRdb stores just in-frame clones and leaves some out. The data hold over 150,000 clones, with more than 60% observed a single time. The sample comprised PBMCs. The genes are TRBV6-6 and TRBJ2-5, with 9 bases matching TRBD1. The end of the DNA fits TRBJ2-7 better, so the J call may be wrong. This TCR derives from a man aged 35-49 years in good health and CMV-seronegative. CDR3 in DNA: TGTGCCAGCAACCCCGGACAGGGGCCCACCTACGAGCAGTACTTC. Amino acids: CASNPGQGPTYEQYF.